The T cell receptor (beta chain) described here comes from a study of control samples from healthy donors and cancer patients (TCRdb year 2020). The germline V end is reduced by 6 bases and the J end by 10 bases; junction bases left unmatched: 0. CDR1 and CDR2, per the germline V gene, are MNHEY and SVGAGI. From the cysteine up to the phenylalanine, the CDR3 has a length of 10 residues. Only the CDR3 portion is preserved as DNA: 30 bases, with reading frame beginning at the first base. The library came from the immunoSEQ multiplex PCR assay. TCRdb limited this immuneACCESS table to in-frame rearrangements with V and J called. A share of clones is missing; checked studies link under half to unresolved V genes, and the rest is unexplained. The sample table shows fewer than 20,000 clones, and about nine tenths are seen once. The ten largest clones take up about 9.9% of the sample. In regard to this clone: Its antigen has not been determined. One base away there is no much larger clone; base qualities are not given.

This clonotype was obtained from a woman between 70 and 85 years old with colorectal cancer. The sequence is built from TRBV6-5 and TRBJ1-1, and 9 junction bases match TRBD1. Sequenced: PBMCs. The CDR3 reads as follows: CASRTGGAFF. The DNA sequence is TGTGCCAGCAGGACAGGGGGAGCTTTCTTT.